This T cell receptor (beta chain) was identified during a study of T cell responses to AZD1222 COVID-19 vaccine. Clones were read by immunoSEQ multiplex PCR, and TCRdb kept only the in-frame ones, dropping some. The sample holds about 150,000 clones, 86% seen once. Germline CDR1 and CDR2: SGHDT and YYEEEE. The CDR3 sequence is 13 residues long. With 6 bases clipped from V and 4 bases from J, the junction kept 6 bases outside the gene matches. This sequence joins TRBV5-6 and TRBJ2-7; TRBD2 aligns across 8 bases. Sequenced material: peripheral blood, taken on day 0 of MenACWY control vaccination. The clonotype comes from an adult in good health. The CDR3 DNA follows: TGTGCCAGCACTGGGACTAGGTCGTACGAGCAGTACTTC. Its protein is CASTGTRSYEQYF. The full variable domain, with the rest looked up from reference TRBV5-6 and TRBJ2-7, is DAGVTQSPTHLIKTRGQQVTLRCSPKSGHDTVSWYQQALGQGPQFIFQYYEEEERQRGNFPDRFSGHQFPNYSSELNVNALLLGDSALYLCASTGTRSYEQYFGPGTRLTVT.